Below are 32 T cell receptor beta chains sequenced from a single sample in a study of cytomegalovirus exposure and HLA in healthy donors. PCR was performed using 60 Vbeta and 13 Jbeta primers. Data came from immunoSEQ multiplex PCR; TCRdb stores just in-frame clones and leaves some out. Here the sample spans 120,000 to 150,000 clones, 80% to 85% being singletons. The material sequenced was PBMCs. Receptors originate from a male donor in good health and CMV-seropositive.

V gene TRBV2 combines with J gene TRBJ2-7, with 8 bases identical to TRBD2. V trimming: 4 bases; J trimming: 4 bases; junction bases outside the gene matches: 18. Germline assignment: CDR1 SNHLY and CDR2 FYNNEI. The CDR3 runs 18 residues. CDR3 residues: CASSAEAGGTRGTYEQYF. In DNA form, the CDR3 reads TGTGCCAGCAGTGCGGAGGCTGGTGGGACTAGGGGAACTTACGAGCAGTACTTC.

The chain has TRBV15 and TRBJ1-4; 7 positions agree with TRBD1. Trimming removed 4 bases from V and 3 bases from J; junction bases left unmatched: 17. There are 19 residues in the CDR3. Looked up from germline, CDR1 is LNHNV and CDR2 is YYDKDF (reference sequence). The CDR3 reads CATSKFRGLSGTANEKLFF. CDR3 in DNA: TGTGCCACCAGCAAGTTCAGGGGGTTGTCAGGGACGGCTAATGAAAAACTGTTTTTT.

In this sample, this clone turned up a few times. The chain couples TRBV4-3 to TRBJ2-5; tentatively, D is TRBD1 (6 bases). Trimming left V 0 bases short and J 1 base short, with 15 bases between. CDR3 length equals 17 residues. Germline V gives CDR1 LGHNA, CDR2 YSLEER. DNA for the CDR3: TGCGCCAGCAGCCAAGATCACACCGGGACACGCCAAGAGACCCAGTACTTC. Protein sequence: CASSQDHTGTRQETQYF.

The chain joins TRBV19 to TRBJ2-2, with D possibly being TRBD1 (6 bases). CDR3 length: 14 residues. V was pared by 7 bases and J by 1 base, with 10 bases between. Looked up from germline, CDR1 is LNHDA and CDR2 is SQIVND (reference sequence). The CDR3 DNA sequence: TGTGCCAGTAAGCAGGGGTGGAACACCGGGGAGCTGTTTTTT. Protein product: CASKQGWNTGELFF.

This clone was counted between two and nine times. This chain uses TRBV6-5 with TRBJ2-3; 7 bases map to TRBD2. Germline CDR1 MNHEY, CDR2 SVGAGI. V lost 6 bases, J lost 2 bases, and 8 bases stayed unmatched. The CDR3 has 15 amino acids. CDR3 sequence: CASSSGTTNTDTQYF. CDR3 nucleotides: TGTGCCAGCAGCTCCGGGACTACCAACACAGATACGCAGTATTTT.

The genes are TRBV19 and TRBJ2-1, with a weak D call TRBD2 (5 bases). Germline V gives CDR1 LNHDA, CDR2 SQIVND (reference sequence). The CDR3 spans 13 residues. V was cut by 7 bases and J by 6 bases, with 13 bases left in between. Written as DNA, the CDR3 is TGTGCCAGTACCCAGTGGGCGGGCAATGAGCAGTTCTTC. This encodes CASTQWAGNEQFF.

The rearrangement uses TRBV7-2 and TRBJ1-5; 8 bases fit TRBD1. CDR3 size: 15 residues. Germline V gene lookup returns CDR1 SGHTA and CDR2 FQGNSA. With V trimmed by 5 bases and J by 7 bases, 10 bases remained unmatched. The CDR3 bases are TGTGCCAGCAGCCCAACCCAGGGGGCTGGGCAGCCCCAGCATTTT. This gives the protein CASSPTQGAGQPQHF.

The count of this clone is one. The chain recombines TRBV6-5 with TRBJ2-5; maybe TRBD2 (5 bases). Germline loops: CDR1 MNHEY, CDR2 SVGAGI. The CDR3 has 12 amino acids. V was cut by 2 bases and J by 5 bases, with 6 bases left in between. The CDR3 sequence: CASSYRGETQYF. The CDR3 DNA reads as TGTGCCAGCAGTTACAGAGGGGAGACCCAGTACTTC.

The chain carries TRBV27 and TRBJ2-7; 10 nucleotides align to TRBD1. This CDR3 comprises 15 residues. Germline V lookup: CDR1 MNHEY, CDR2 SMNVEV (reference sequence). The junction had 7 bases not matched to a gene; V was cut back by 5 bases and J by 3 bases. The CDR3 reads CASSLTGGVYYEQYF. The CDR3 region has the DNA TGTGCCAGCAGTCTGACAGGGGGCGTCTACTACGAGCAGTACTTC.

The chain has TRBV6-5 and TRBJ2-7, with 7 bases identical to TRBD1. CDR1 is MNHEY and CDR2 is SVGAGI in the germline V gene. The CDR3 has 16 amino acids. V gave up 4 bases and J gave up 2 bases; unmatched junction bases: 11. CDR3 region: CASSLSGQLGPYEQYF. Here the CDR3 DNA reads TGTGCCAGCAGTTTATCGGGACAGCTGGGCCCCTACGAGCAGTACTTC.

The V and J genes are TRBV9 and TRBJ1-3; tentatively, D is TRBD1 (5 bases). V was cut by 4 bases and J by 1 base, with 12 bases left in between. The CDR3 loop spans 15 amino acids. CDR1 is SGDLS, CDR2 YYNGEE, per germline. The CDR3 nucleotides read TGTGCCAGCAGCACCCTCAGGGAATCTGGAAACACCATATATTTT. Encoded protein: CASSTLRESGNTIYF.

The chain joins TRBV2 to TRBJ2-7; TRBD2 is a possible D gene (5 bases). Germline V CDR1 and CDR2: SNHLY, FYNNEI. V lost 6 bases and J lost 2, with 8 bases in between. This CDR3 has 12 residues. CDR3 loop: CASRGLTYEQYF. CDR3 in DNA: TGTGCCAGCAGAGGACTGACCTACGAGCAGTACTTC.

A single count supports this clone. CDR3 bases: TGTGCCATCAGAAGACAGGGGGCGGGGAACACTGAAGCTTTCTTT. Its protein is CAIRRQGAGNTEAFF. The genes are TRBV10-3 and TRBJ1-1; TRBD1 matches 10 bases. The CDR3 sequence is 15 residues long. From germline, CDR1 is ENHRY and CDR2 SYGVKD. The V segment lost 6 bases and the J segment 1 base; nucleotides outside the gene matches: 5.

This clone showed up just once. The V gene is TRBV5-5, the J gene TRBJ2-7; TRBD2 might be the D (6 bases). This CDR3 region has 13 residues. CDR1 is SGHKS and CDR2 is YYEKEE in the germline V gene (reference sequence). V lost 5 bases to trimming and J lost 3 bases, with 12 bases between them. CDR3 bases: TGTGCCAGCAGGATGGAGGGCCTCTACGAGCAGTACTTC. It encodes CASRMEGLYEQYF.

The genes are TRBV7-6 and TRBJ1-5; D is ambiguous. Germline V gives CDR1 SGHVS, CDR2 FNYEAQ. CDR3 length equals 13 residues. Trimming pared 1 base from V and 7 bases from J, leaving 8 bases between. CDR3 sequence: CASSLGLLQPQHF. CDR3 nucleotide sequence: TGTGCCAGCAGCTTAGGTCTCCTACAGCCCCAGCATTTT.

The chain joins TRBV7-6 to TRBJ2-1, with TRBD2 matching 10 bases. Germline CDR1 is SGHVS and CDR2 is FNYEAQ. Unmatched junction bases numbered 4, after V lost 1 base and J lost 4 bases. The CDR3 spans 16 residues. CDR3 in amino acids: CASSLGAGGPYNEQFF. CDR3 in DNA: TGTGCCAGCAGCTTAGGAGCGGGAGGGCCGTACAATGAGCAGTTCTTC.

The chain joins TRBV28 to TRBJ1-2; 10 bases are a match to TRBD1. Germline CDR1 and CDR2: MDHEN and SYDVKM. Unmatched junction bases numbered 3, after V lost 11 bases and J lost 3 bases. CDR3 length: 12 amino acids. The CDR3 sequence is CAEGTGDYGYTF. The CDR3, as DNA: TGTGCCGAAGGGACAGGGGACTATGGCTACACCTTC.

V gene TRBV7-6 combines with J gene TRBJ1-2, with D perhaps TRBD1 (5 bases). Germline lookup yields CDR1 SGHVS and CDR2 FNYEAQ. V gave up 1 base and J gave up 8 bases, with 11 bases separating them. The CDR3 loop spans 13 amino acids. The CDR3 DNA reads TGTGCCAGCAGCTTAGACAGGTCGAGAGGCTACACCTTC. It is translated as CASSLDRSRGYTF.

The chain employs TRBV7-3 and TRBJ2-5; 10 bases map to TRBD2. This CDR3 contains 14 residues. Germline lookup yields CDR1 SGHTA and CDR2 FQGTGA. The ends lost 0 bases at V and 7 bases at J; junction bases unmatched: 2. The CDR3 loop reads CASSLTASGGTQYF. The CDR3 DNA reads as TGTGCCAGCAGCTTAACGGCTAGCGGGGGGACCCAGTACTTC.

This rearrangement joins TRBV28 to TRBJ2-7; TRBD2 agrees at 11 bases. The CDR3 is 17 amino acids. Germline V gene lookup returns CDR1 MDHEN and CDR2 SYDVKM. V lost 7 bases and J lost 0; bases outside the gene matches: 11. The CDR3 spells CASNPGLAEWSSYEQYF. The CDR3 coding sequence is TGTGCCAGCAACCCGGGACTAGCGGAGTGGAGCTCCTACGAGCAGTACTTC. The full variable domain, completed using reference TRBV28 and TRBJ2-7, is DVKVTQSSRYLVKRTGEKVFLECVQDMDHENMFWYRQDPGLGLRLIYFSYDVKMKEKGDIPEGYSVSREKKERFSLILESASTNQTSMYLCASNPGLAEWSSYEQYFGPGTRLTVT.

The chain employs TRBV4-3 and TRBJ1-4; possible D gene TRBD1, 5 bases. CDR3 length: 15 residues. CDR1 is LGHNA and CDR2 is YSLEER in the germline V gene. V was pared by 0 bases and J by 6 bases, with 11 bases between. CDR3 coding DNA: TGCGCCAGCAGCCAAGATTGGGGGGACTATGAAAAACTGTTTTTT. This gives the protein CASSQDWGDYEKLFF.

The chain employs TRBV6-1 and TRBJ2-2; D perhaps matches TRBD1 (5 bases). This CDR3 has 12 residues. Germline assignment: CDR1 MNHNS and CDR2 SASEGT. Trimming took off 6 bases at V and 5 bases at J, with 7 bases between the two ends. In DNA, the CDR3 is TGTGCCAGCAGAGGGGAAACCGGGGAGCTGTTTTTT. It yields the protein CASRGETGELFF.

The gene calls are TRBV15 and TRBJ1-2; D gene ambiguous. Germline loops: CDR1 LNHNV, CDR2 YYDKDF (reference sequence). Trimming took 0 bases from V and 2 from J, leaving 10 bases between them. The CDR3 contains 15 residues. As DNA, the CDR3 is TGTGCCACCAGCAGAGATTGGCTGGAGAACTATGGCTACACCTTC. This encodes CATSRDWLENYGYTF. Based on the CDR3 plus reference TRBV15 and TRBJ1-2, the full variable domain is DAMVIQNPRYQVTQFGKPVTLSCSQTLNHNVMYWYQQKSSQAPKLLFHYYDKDFNNEADTPDNFQSRRPNTSFCFLDIRSPGLGDTAMYLCATSRDWLENYGYTFGSGTRLTVV.

The chain combines TRBV27 with TRBJ2-1; 11 nucleotides agree with TRBD2. The ends lost 2 bases at V and 5 bases at J; junction bases unmatched: 2. The germline CDR1 and CDR2 sequences are MNHEY and SMNVEV (reference sequence). The CDR3 runs to 15 residues. The CDR3: CASSLLTSGDNEQFF. CDR3 coding DNA: TGTGCCAGCAGTTTACTGACTAGCGGGGACAATGAGCAGTTCTTC.

The rearrangement uses TRBV19 and TRBJ2-3, with TRBD2 identical over 7 bases. This CDR3 has 16 amino acids. V shed 3 bases, J shed 6 bases, and the junction held 12 bases outside the gene matches. Per germline, CDR1 LNHDA and CDR2 SQIVND (reference sequence). The CDR3, as DNA: TGTGCCAGTAGTATGAAGTCGGGGGGTCGCGGGGATACGCAGTATTTT. This translates into CASSMKSGGRGDTQYF.

The chain joins TRBV7-9 to TRBJ2-3, with D uncertain. V lost 6 bases and J 5 bases, leaving 6 bases between the germline ends. CDR3 length: 11 residues. Germline CDR1 SEHNR, CDR2 FQNEAQ (reference sequence). CDR3 sequence (DNA): TGTGCCAGCAGTCAGTTAGATACGCAGTATTTT. Translating gives CASSQLDTQYF.

J is TRBJ2-5 and V is TRBV7-6, with 7 positions matching TRBD1. The CDR3 length is 13 residues. Germline V gene lookup returns CDR1 SGHVS and CDR2 FNYEAQ. The J segment lost 3 bases and the V segment lost 5 bases, leaving 3 bases of the junction unmatched. DNA of the CDR3: TGTGCCAGCAGCCCTGGGACAGAAGAGACCCAGTACTTC. Amino acid sequence: CASSPGTEETQYF.

The chain recombines TRBV18 with TRBJ2-1; possibly TRBD1 for D (7 bases). V was trimmed by 4 bases and J by 7 bases, leaving 23 bases between them. The CDR3 is 17 residues long. CDR1 KGHSH and CDR2 LQKENI come from the germline V gene. CDR3 DNA sequence: TGTGCCAGCTCACTTCAGAGGGCGGAGGGGGCTTTAAATGAGCAGTTCTTC. Translation: CASSLQRAEGALNEQFF.

The sample holds one count of this clone. V gene TRBV21-1 combines with J gene TRBJ1-1; the table names TRBD1, a call not compared with the DNA. TRBV21-1 is a recognized pseudogene. This CDR3 is built from 17 residues. The CDR3 is CASSTCLGGDRNTEAFF. The CDR3 DNA follows: TGTGCCAGCAGCACCTGTTTAGGGGGCGACAGGAACACTGAAGCTTTCTTT.

The chain couples TRBV11-2 to TRBJ2-7; D call uncertain. CDR3 length equals 14 residues. Germline lookup yields CDR1 SGHAT and CDR2 FQNNGV. Trimming stripped 1 base from V and 3 bases from J, with 10 bases between. The CDR3 DNA follows: TGTGCCAGCAGCTTAGTCATGAGCCGCTACGAGCAGTACTTC. Translation gives CASSLVMSRYEQYF.

This clone was recorded a few times. The rearrangement uses TRBV5-6 and TRBJ1-1; no firm D call. Trimming removed 0 bases from V and 4 bases from J, with 10 bases in between. This CDR3 comprises 14 residues. From germline, CDR1 is SGHDT and CDR2 YYEEEE. CDR3 region: CASSLGPRGTEAFF. CDR3 nucleotides: TGTGCCAGCAGCTTGGGGCCACGGGGCACTGAAGCTTTCTTT.

The genes are TRBV7-6 and TRBJ1-1, with D unresolved. Trimming took off 4 bases at V and 0 bases at J, with 6 bases between the two ends. The CDR3 sequence is 13 residues long. Per the germline V gene, CDR1 is SGHVS and CDR2 is FNYEAQ. For the CDR3, the DNA is TGTGCCAGCAGCTCTGGGCTGAACACTGAAGCTTTCTTT. It specifies CASSSGLNTEAFF.